This paragraph reports one T cell receptor beta chain. The target antigen is unknown. Sorting that relied on CD45RO/CCR7/CD25/CD127/CD95/CD27 yielded CD4+ naive, central memory, regulatory and stem cell-like memory cells. Purities over 98% were achieved in all sorted populations. The data were taken from a study of beta chain features in type 1 diabetes. Whole-study results and caveats: High TCR expression in some cells could lead to their over-representation in cDNA sequencing. For TCRB rearrangement, an influence of HLA type remained unresolved here. Shortening that was moderate but significant affected the TCRB CDR3s of Type 1 diabetes patients in all four CD4+ subsets.

Germline-derived CDR1 and CDR2 are LNHDA and SQIVND (reference sequence). V shed 4 bases, J shed 3 bases, and the junction held 0 bases outside the gene matches. The CDR3 loop spans 12 amino acids. cDNA synthesis used the whole RNA isolate, giving expressed TCRB sequences. The data were produced by immunoSEQ multiplex PCR, yet TCRdb's version contains in-frame clones alone and is incomplete. The sample holds 500,000 to 800,000 clones; over 10% are singletons and the top ten take more than 0.1%. The specimen was naive CD4+ T cells from blood. The chain is built from TRBV19 and TRBJ2-7, with 7 bases that match TRBD1. This receptor was identified in a man aged 25 to 45 with type 1 diabetes. The CDR3 reads CASSNRGYEQYF. CDR3 bases: TGTGCCAGTAGTAACAGGGGCTACGAGCAGTACTTC.